In its sample, the clone carrying this T cell receptor (beta chain) was seen a few times. No antigen is known for it. The V segment lost 0 bases and the J segment 2 bases; nucleotides outside the gene matches: 2. The V gene's germline CDR1 is SGHDT and CDR2 YYEEEE. This CDR3 has 14 residues. TCRdb re-analysed the reads in MiXCR, keeping a single row per CDR3 protein. Counted here are around 300,000 distinct CDR3 sequences, roughly 26% occurring once; the ten biggest clones make up 11% to 15%. The sample belongs to a study of T cell repertoires in cytomegalovirus infection. Study background: Public TCR beta signatures provided an indication of both CMV infection and a matching HLA type. Broader study findings: CMV carriers having the relevant HLA were flagged by cumulative public TCR beta family frequency. What dominated the ex vivo response were HLA-C-restricted CMV-specific TCR beta clonotypes.

The sample was PBMCs. V is TRBV5-6 and J is TRBJ2-7, with 7 bases aligning to TRBD1. This TCR was recovered from a human donor in good health (CMV status not recorded). Some clones in this sample may be carry-over from other donors' samples. The CDR3 is CASSLGDSPYEQYF. The CDR3 DNA reads as TGTGCCAGCAGCTTGGGGGACAGCCCCTACGAGCAGTACTTC.